The 23 T cell receptor beta chains listed next were all sequenced from one sample in a study of blood T cell repertoires in COVID-19. TCRdb's copy holds only in-frame clones and misses some; the assay was immunoSEQ multiplex PCR. The repertoire holds around 130,000 clones, with around 89% as singletons. Sequencing was done on a sample of peripheral blood. The source is a man in his fifties with active or convalescent COVID-19.

This clone was counted once. The rearrangement uses TRBV7-8 and TRBJ1-2, with a weak D call TRBD1 (5 bases). Germline CDR1 SGHVS, CDR2 FQNEAQ. There are 16 residues in the CDR3. Trimming took 4 bases from V and 2 from J, leaving 17 bases between them. CDR3: CASSSSRAGGNYGYTF. In DNA, the CDR3 is TGTGCCAGCAGCTCCAGCCGGGCGGGGGGGAACTATGGCTACACCTTC.

This chain links TRBV6-6 with TRBJ2-7; no definite D call. Trimming left V 6 bases short and J 2 bases short, with 8 bases between. This CDR3 spans 12 amino acids. Germline CDR1 MNHNY, CDR2 SVGAGI (reference sequence). This CDR3 reads CASSMTPYEQYF. The DNA for the CDR3 is TGTGCCAGCAGCATGACACCCTACGAGCAGTACTTC.

The V call is TRBV6-1, the J call TRBJ2-2; 12 bases agree with TRBD2. The V gene's germline CDR1 is MNHNS and CDR2 SASEGT. The CDR3 is 17 residues long. J gave up 4 bases and V 1 base, and 4 bases lay outside the gene matches. Here the CDR3 reads CASSEVLAGGPTGELFF. The CDR3 DNA reads TGTGCCAGCAGTGAAGTTCTAGCGGGAGGGCCCACCGGGGAGCTGTTTTTT.

The CDR3 DNA sequence: TGTGCCAGCAGCTTCCGGGACAGCTCGAATGAGCAGTTCTTC. The encoded protein is CASSFRDSSNEQFF. The V gene is TRBV7-9, the J gene TRBJ2-1, with TRBD1 identical over 7 bases. The CDR3 loop spans 14 amino acids. The V gene end was trimmed by 3 bases and the J gene end by 7 bases; junction bases not matched to a gene: 6. Germline V gene data show CDR1 as SEHNR and CDR2 as FQNEAQ (reference sequence).

The J gene is TRBJ2-7, the V gene TRBV6-5; 11 bases match TRBD1. Germline CDR1 and CDR2: MNHEY and SVGAGI. The CDR3 has 14 residues. V shed 6 bases and J 5 bases; nucleotides not matched to a gene: 6. The CDR3 loop is CASRTGTGGNEQYF. The CDR3 DNA is TGTGCCAGCAGAACCGGGACAGGGGGGAACGAGCAGTACTTC.

The chain joins TRBV15 to TRBJ2-5, with a tentative D call TRBD1 (6 bases). The V and J ends lost 1 base and 3 bases respectively, with 9 bases between them. Germline loops: CDR1 LNHNV, CDR2 YYDKDF (reference sequence). The CDR3 totals 14 residues. CDR3 sequence: CATSRGTAKETQYF. DNA of the CDR3: TGTGCCACCAGCAGAGGGACAGCTAAAGAGACCCAGTACTTC.

V usage is TRBV6-5 and J usage is TRBJ1-2; 10 nucleotides line up with TRBD1. The CDR3 has 14 amino acids. The V segment lost 5 bases and the J segment 5 bases; nucleotides outside the gene matches: 5. Germline assignment: CDR1 MNHEY and CDR2 SVGAGI. CDR3 DNA: TGTGCCAGCAGTCACCCGGGACAGGGGTATGGCTACACCTTC. This codes for CASSHPGQGYGYTF.

The V gene is TRBV5-4, the J gene TRBJ1-4, with D unclear. Germline CDR1 is SGHNT and CDR2 is YYREEE (reference sequence). The CDR3 is 13 amino acids. The V end lost 2 bases, the J end lost 7 bases, and 9 bases lay between the germline ends. In nucleotides, the CDR3 is TGTGCCAGCAGCTTATGGAGGGTTGAAAAACTGTTTTTT. Amino acids: CASSLWRVEKLFF.

The chain combines TRBV4-3 with TRBJ1-2, with a possible D match to TRBD1 (5 bases). V was shortened by 1 base and J by 4 bases, with 19 bases between the two germline ends. CDR1 is LGHNA and CDR2 is YSLEER in the germline V gene. This CDR3 region has 17 residues. CDR3 amino acids: CASSQGGDSRIPYGYTF. The CDR3 DNA reads as TGCGCCAGCAGCCAAGGGGGGGACTCAAGGATTCCCTATGGCTACACCTTC.

The genes are TRBV7-2 and TRBJ1-2; 7 bases fit TRBD1. Germline CDR1 is SGHTA and CDR2 is FQGNSA. This CDR3 contains 14 residues. V shed 5 bases, J shed 5 bases, and the junction held 8 bases outside the gene matches. The CDR3 protein is CASSLKGTEYGYTF. The CDR3 nucleotides are TGTGCCAGCAGCCTGAAGGGGACAGAGTATGGCTACACCTTC.

The DNA of the CDR3 is TGCGCCAGCAGCCAAGATAGGGGGACAGGGGAAGAGACCCAGTACTTC. Its protein is CASSQDRGTGEETQYF. The chain is built from TRBV4-1 and TRBJ2-5, with 10 bases matching TRBD1. V shed 0 bases, J shed 3 bases, and the junction held 4 bases outside the gene matches. Germline V gives CDR1 MGHRA, CDR2 YSYEKL. This CDR3 comprises 16 residues.

The chain recombines TRBV11-2 with TRBJ2-1; TRBD2 agrees at 11 bases. Germline CDR1 is SGHAT and CDR2 is FQNNGV. The V segment lost 5 bases and the J segment 3 bases; nucleotides outside the gene matches: 3. The CDR3 totals 15 residues. The CDR3 DNA is TGTGCCAGCAGCATCACTAGCGGGAGCTACAATGAGCAGTTCTTC. Protein product: CASSITSGSYNEQFF.

V and J are TRBV7-2 and TRBJ2-4; perhaps TRBD1 as D (5 bases). Deletions cut 2 bases from V and 6 bases from J, with 8 bases between. This CDR3 comprises 13 residues. CDR1 SGHTA and CDR2 FQGNSA come from the germline V gene. This chain's CDR3 is CASSLSRANIQYF. CDR3 in DNA: TGTGCCAGCAGCTTAAGCAGGGCAAACATTCAGTACTTC.

The gene calls are TRBV4-3 and TRBJ2-2, with 12 bases identical to TRBD2. This CDR3 contains 19 residues. CDR1 is LGHNA, CDR2 YSLEER, per germline. The ends lost 0 bases at V and 5 bases at J; junction bases unmatched: 10. In DNA form, the CDR3 reads TGCGCCAGCAGCCAAGATTCTCTAGCGGGGGGGCGTCGGACCGGGGAGCTGTTTTTT. Translation gives CASSQDSLAGGRRTGELFF.

This rearrangement joins TRBV15 to TRBJ2-2, with TRBD1 matching 9 bases. The V gene's germline CDR1 is LNHNV and CDR2 YYDKDF (reference sequence). V was clipped by 5 bases and J by 2 bases; unmatched bases: 3. This CDR3 is 15 amino acids long. CDR3 nucleotides: TGTGCCACCAGCCGGGACAGGGCCAACACCGGGGAGCTGTTTTTT. Translation: CATSRDRANTGELFF.

The chain has TRBV11-2 and TRBJ1-2; D unclear. CDR1 and CDR2 (germline): SGHAT, FQNNGV. Trimming took 0 bases from V and 2 from J, leaving 13 bases between them. This CDR3 is 16 amino acids long. The CDR3 loop is CASSLDPQEGNYGYTF. In DNA form, the CDR3 reads TGTGCCAGCAGCTTAGACCCCCAGGAGGGAAACTATGGCTACACCTTC. Looking up the rest from reference TRBV11-2 and TRBJ1-2 gives the full variable domain: EAGVAQSPRYKIIEKRQSVAFWCNPISGHATLYWYQQILGQGPKLLIQFQNNGVVDDSQLPKDRFSAERLKGVDSTLKIQPAKLEDSAVYLCASSLDPQEGNYGYTFGSGTRLTVV.

The rearrangement joins TRBV19 to TRBJ1-5; D is perhaps TRBD1 (6 bases). The CDR3 is made up of 16 amino acids. V lost 0 bases to trimming and J lost 4 bases, with 13 bases between them. Per the germline V gene, CDR1 is LNHDA and CDR2 is SQIVND (reference sequence). CDR3 bases: TGTGCCAGTAGTATAGACCAGGGGATGGGTAATCAGCCCCAGCATTTT. It specifies CASSIDQGMGNQPQHF.

The chain employs TRBV4-2 and TRBJ2-1, with 9 bases that match TRBD2. The germline gives CDR1 LGHNA, CDR2 YNFKEQ. V was clipped by 0 bases and J by 4 bases; unmatched bases: 1. The CDR3 is made up of 15 amino acids. The CDR3 sequence is CASSQDLAGYNEQFF. CDR3 nucleotides: TGTGCCAGCAGCCAAGATCTAGCGGGGTACAATGAGCAGTTCTTC.

V usage is TRBV11-2 and J usage is TRBJ1-4; 10 nucleotides agree with TRBD1. The V gene end was trimmed by 0 bases and the J gene end by 8 bases; junction bases not matched to a gene: 6. The length of the CDR3 is 16 residues. CDR1 is SGHAT and CDR2 is FQNNGV in the germline V gene. The CDR3 region has the DNA TGTGCCAGCAGCTTAGATCGGTGGGACAGGGGAGAAAAACTGTTTTTT. This encodes CASSLDRWDRGEKLFF.

The CDR3 DNA sequence: TGTGCCAGCAGACTAGGGCGGACTAGCGGGCTCCAAGAGACCCAGTACTTC. Protein product: CASRLGRTSGLQETQYF. The J gene is TRBJ2-5, the V gene TRBV7-9; 11 bases line up with TRBD2. The trim removed 6 bases at V and 1 base at J, leaving 10 bases unmatched. Germline loops: CDR1 SEHNR, CDR2 FQNEAQ (reference sequence). The CDR3 sequence is 17 residues long.

In this sample, this clone turned up once. The chain has TRBV9 and TRBJ2-7, with 7 bases lining up with TRBD1. There are 15 residues in the CDR3. The germline V gene encodes CDR1 SGDLS and CDR2 YYNGEE. After removal of 1 base from V and 0 bases from J, the junction contained 4 bases not matched to a gene. This chain's CDR3 is CASSVSTGSSYEQYF. The CDR3 bases are TGTGCCAGCAGCGTATCGACAGGGAGCTCCTACGAGCAGTACTTC.

The V gene is TRBV21-1, the J gene TRBJ1-2; TRBD1 was called by the table and not checked on the DNA. TRBV21-1 is labeled a pseudogene. The CDR3 is 15 amino acids. The DNA for the CDR3 is TGTGCCAGCAGCAAAGCGCTTTGTCAGGACTATGGCTACACCTTC. Amino acid sequence: CASSKALCQDYGYTF.

The chain uses TRBV10-3 and TRBJ1-1; no firm D call. V was pared by 3 bases and J by 6 bases, with 8 bases between. The CDR3 totals 12 residues. The germline CDR1 and CDR2 sequences are ENHRY and SYGVKD. The DNA for the CDR3 is TGTGCCATCAGTGAACGGGGTTCTGAAGCTTTCTTT. Translating it yields CAISERGSEAFF.